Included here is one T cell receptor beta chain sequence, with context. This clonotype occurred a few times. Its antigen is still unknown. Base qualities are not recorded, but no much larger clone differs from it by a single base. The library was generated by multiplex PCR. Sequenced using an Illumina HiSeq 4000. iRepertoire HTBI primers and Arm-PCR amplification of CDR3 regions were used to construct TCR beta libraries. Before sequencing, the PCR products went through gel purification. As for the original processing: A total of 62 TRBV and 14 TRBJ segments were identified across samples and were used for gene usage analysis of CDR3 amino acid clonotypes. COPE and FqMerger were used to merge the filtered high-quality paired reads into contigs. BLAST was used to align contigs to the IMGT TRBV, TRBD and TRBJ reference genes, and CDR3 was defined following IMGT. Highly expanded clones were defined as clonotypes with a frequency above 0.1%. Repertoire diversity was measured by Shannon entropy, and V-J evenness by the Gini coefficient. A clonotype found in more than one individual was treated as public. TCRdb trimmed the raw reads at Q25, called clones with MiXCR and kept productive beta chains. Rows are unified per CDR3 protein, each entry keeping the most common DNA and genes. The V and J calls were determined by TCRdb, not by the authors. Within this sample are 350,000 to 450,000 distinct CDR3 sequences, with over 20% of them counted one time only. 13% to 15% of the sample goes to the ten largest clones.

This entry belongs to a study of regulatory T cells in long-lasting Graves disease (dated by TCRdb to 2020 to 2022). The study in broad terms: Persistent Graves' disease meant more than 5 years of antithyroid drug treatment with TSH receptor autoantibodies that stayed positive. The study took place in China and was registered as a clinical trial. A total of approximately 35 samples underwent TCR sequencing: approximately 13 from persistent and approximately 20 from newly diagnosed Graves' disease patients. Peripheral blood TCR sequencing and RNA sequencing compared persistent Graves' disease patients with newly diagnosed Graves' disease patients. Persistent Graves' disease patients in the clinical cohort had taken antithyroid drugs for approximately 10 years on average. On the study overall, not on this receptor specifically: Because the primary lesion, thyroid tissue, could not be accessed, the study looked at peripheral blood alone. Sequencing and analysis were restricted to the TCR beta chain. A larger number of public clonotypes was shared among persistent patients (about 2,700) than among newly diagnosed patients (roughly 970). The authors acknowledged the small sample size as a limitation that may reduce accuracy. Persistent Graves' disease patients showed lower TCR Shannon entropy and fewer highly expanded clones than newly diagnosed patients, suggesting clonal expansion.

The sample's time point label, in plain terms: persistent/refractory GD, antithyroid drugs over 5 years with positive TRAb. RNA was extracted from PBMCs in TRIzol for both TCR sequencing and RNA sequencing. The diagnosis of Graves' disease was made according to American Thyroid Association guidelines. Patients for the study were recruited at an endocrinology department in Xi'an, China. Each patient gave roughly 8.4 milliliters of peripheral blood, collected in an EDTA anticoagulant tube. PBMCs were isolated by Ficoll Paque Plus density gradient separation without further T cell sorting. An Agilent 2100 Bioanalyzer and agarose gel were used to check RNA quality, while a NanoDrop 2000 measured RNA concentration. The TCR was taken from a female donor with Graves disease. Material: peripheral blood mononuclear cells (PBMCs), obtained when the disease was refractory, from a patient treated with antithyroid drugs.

The bases read TGTGCCACCAGCAGAGATAGGCGGAGACAAGAGACCCAGTACTTC. Its protein reads: CATSRDRRRQETQYF. This chain joins TRBV15 to TRBJ2-5, with an unclear D gene assignment. CDR1 and CDR2 are drawn from the germline V gene (reference sequence): LNHNV, YYDKDF. Cut back by 0 bases and 2 bases, the V and J ends lie 10 bases apart. Including the terminal cysteine and phenylalanine, the CDR3 comprises 15 residues. Of all the DNA, just the CDR3 is kept, 45 bases in frame from base 1.